This T cell receptor (beta chain) originates from a study of human T cells and chemical hapten exposure. For the study at large: Patches with 0.01% DPC went on the upper back, and the tests were read at 6 days.

The CDR3 covers 14 residues. J lost 7 bases, V lost 6 bases, and 8 bases had no gene match. Germline V gene sequence: CDR1 MNHEY, CDR2 SMNVEV (reference sequence). The time point was: patch test 2, 6 weeks after DPC sensitization. As to treatment: therapeutic diphenylcyclopropenone sensitization with weekly scalp DPC. TCRdb itself ran the RACE reads through MiXCR, one entry per CDR3 protein. This repertoire shows about 350,000 distinct CDR3 sequences, around 6% found once; its top ten account for over 5.5%. This clonotype was observed many times. This receptor was taken from a woman between 18 and 29 years old with alopecia areata. Some clones in this sample may be carry-over from other donors' samples. The rearrangement uses TRBV27 and TRBJ1-5; 8 positions match TRBD1. This material consisted of whole blood, taken in connection with sensitization to the hapten diphenylcyclopropenone (DPC). CDR3 DNA sequence: TGTGCCAGCAGGACAGGGGACGTAGGGCAGCCCCAGCATTTT. It is translated as CASRTGDVGQPQHF.